The entry that follows covers one T cell receptor (beta chain) sequence. No antigen is known for it. Within one base of it there is no much larger clone, and no base qualities were kept. This entry is derived from a study of blood T cell repertoires in COVID-19 (dated by TCRdb to 2018 to 2021). General notes on the study: The collaborator samples originated in the United States, Italy and Spain and spanned the acute and convalescent phases of COVID-19. The material from the prospective study consisted of cDNA or gDNA derived from T cells, B-cell-depleted T cells, or PBMCs. The dataset comprised deeply sampled blood TCRbeta repertoires from subjects exposed to, actively infected with, or recovered from COVID-19. A freely available public database, intended as a resource for researchers studying the immune response to SARS-CoV-2, is where the repertoires were released. Samples were obtained from the ongoing ImmuneRACE study (first 160 participants) and from over 1,000 subjects provided by 6 global collaborators. Nearly every sample came with metadata listing a de-identified subject ID, COVID-19 status, age in years and sex. Where available, HLA class I and class II types were taken from metadata supplied by the sample provider and were not determined by assay-based typing.

Here is what the overall study found, with its caveats: The amount of clinical and demographic metadata varied by source and participant and was provided uncurated.

Participants in the prospective study were enrolled through a virtual design, were aged roughly 18 to 100 years, and lived in about 25 United States geographic areas. Cohort assignment in the prospective study relied on participant-reported clinical history from a screening survey and a study questionnaire. In the prospective study, mobile phlebotomists collected whole blood, serum and a nasopharyngeal or oropharyngeal swab from each participant. Over an approximately two-month period, participants in the prospective study had the option of providing additional blood draws and questionnaires. Before DNA extraction, blood samples from the prospective study were shipped at room temperature or frozen. The CDR3 runs 15 residues from the cysteine to the phenylalanine. The retained sequence is limited to the CDR3, 45 bases, with the frame set at the first base. Ends trimmed: V by 3 bases, J by 0 bases; bases unmatched to a gene: 5. In the germline V gene, CDR1 corresponds to SGHTA and CDR2 to FQGNSA.

TCRbeta CDR3 regions were amplified from genomic DNA using the immunoSEQ Assay, a bias-controlled multiplex PCR. For the original study's pipeline: Within the assay, amplification of reference gene primers was used to estimate how many nucleated cells each sample contained. To quantify the absolute abundance of each unique TCRbeta CDR3 rearrangement, sequence reads were collapsed and filtered. Productive Simpson clonality was computed per sample as the square root of Simpson's diversity index over productive rearrangements. TCRdb retrieved this table from immuneACCESS and kept in-frame rearrangements only. Not all clones are present; in checked studies, unresolved V genes account for under half, and no reason is known for the remainder. The V and J calls and clone size were taken over from that table, and D and trimming were inferred from the DNA. The sample table lists 220,000 or so clones, around nine tenths of them with a count of one. The ten largest clones capture roughly 14% of the sample.

Sequencing input: PBMCs or T cells enriched from blood (not recorded which). The sequence links TRBV7-2 to TRBJ2-7; TRBD2 fits 7 bases in the junction. The clonotype comes from a woman between 50 and 59 years old with acute COVID-19. CDR3 loop: CASSFSSGNSYEQYF. The sequenced DNA is TGTGCCAGCAGCTTTTCTAGCGGTAACTCCTACGAGCAGTACTTC. Joined to the reference TRBV7-2 and TRBJ2-7 proteins, this CDR3 gives the full variable domain: GAGVSQSPSNKVTEKGKDVELRCDPISGHTALYWYRQSLGQGLEFLIYFQGNSAPDKSGLPSDRFSAERTGGSVSTLTIQRTQQEDSAVYLCASSFSSGNSYEQYFGPGTRLTVT.